The 26 T cell receptor beta chains below come from one sample, sequenced in a study of T cells in Graves' hyperthyroidism and ophthalmopathy. What was amplified from RNA transcripts were TCR beta CDR3 regions. The HTBI primer set was used in a first-round RT-PCR of the TCR CDR3. TCRdb re-called the multiplex PCR reads through MiXCR, storing one row per CDR3 protein. The sample lists fewer than 650,000 distinct CDR3 sequences; around 14% were seen once. Sample: blood. The receptors here all came from a woman aged 18 to 35 with Graves' ophthalmopathy.

This clonotype was detected a few times. This sequence joins TRBV6-5 and TRBJ2-2; TRBD2 agrees at 8 bases. This CDR3 comprises 17 residues. The germline V gene encodes CDR1 MNHEY and CDR2 SVGAGI. Trimming took 0 bases from V and 4 from J; bases not matched to a gene: 7. CDR3 bases: TGTGCCAGCAGTTACTCTCCAGGAAGCGGGAGCACCGGGGAGCTGTTTTTT. This gives the protein CASSYSPGSGSTGELFF.

V and J are TRBV24-1 and TRBJ1-1; D might be TRBD1 (5 bases). CDR1 and CDR2 from the germline V gene are KGHDR and SFDVKD. V lost 5 bases to trimming and J lost 2 bases, with 11 bases between them. The CDR3 runs 14 residues. The CDR3 sequence is CATSVGGGNTEAFF. The CDR3 DNA sequence: TGTGCCACCAGTGTGGGGGGTGGAAACACTGAAGCTTTCTTT.

The table lists this clonotype with a few counts. The rearrangement links TRBV20-1 to TRBJ2-5, with TRBD2 identical over 8 bases. V shed 4 bases and J 3 bases; nucleotides not matched to a gene: 19. CDR1 is DFQATT and CDR2 is SNEGSKA in the germline V gene (reference sequence). This CDR3 has 18 residues. The CDR3 is CSATLGNSGMAGEETQYF. The CDR3 DNA reads TGCAGTGCTACTTTGGGGAATAGCGGGATGGCCGGGGAAGAGACCCAGTACTTC.

This clonotype was seen a few times. This chain links TRBV7-7 with TRBJ2-5; TRBD2 matches 10 bases. The CDR3 loop spans 14 amino acids. Germline loops: CDR1 SSHAT, CDR2 FNYEAQ (reference sequence). The CDR3 reads CAGASGSNQETQYF. The CDR3 nucleotides are TGTGCTGGGGCTAGCGGGAGTAACCAAGAGACCCAGTACTTC.

This clonotype showed up many times. The rearrangement joins TRBV7-8 to TRBJ2-1, with 10 positions matching TRBD2. V lost 5 bases to trimming and J lost 5 bases; unmatched junction nucleotides: 9. Germline V CDR1 and CDR2: SGHVS, FQNEAQ. The CDR3 contains 16 residues. The CDR3 loop reads CASSHLAGGRDNEQFF. In DNA form, the CDR3 reads TGTGCCAGCAGCCACTTAGCGGGAGGTAGGGACAATGAGCAGTTCTTC.

The V call is TRBV29-1, the J call TRBJ2-5; no definite D call. Per the germline V gene, CDR1 is SQVTM and CDR2 is ANQGSEA. The CDR3 covers 10 residues. The V end lost 3 bases, the J end lost 5 bases, and 4 bases lay between the germline ends. The CDR3 bases are TGCAGCGTTGAGAGTGAGACCCAGTACTTC. Amino acid sequence: CSVESETQYF.

This clonotype appeared many times. This sequence joins TRBV7-8 and TRBJ2-5; 11 bases are shared with TRBD2. CDR1 and CDR2 from the germline V gene are SGHVS and FQNEAQ. The trim removed 5 bases at V and 3 bases at J, leaving 26 bases unmatched. This CDR3 region has 22 residues. The CDR3 spells CASSAPWTSGFLALRQEETQYF. The CDR3 DNA follows: TGTGCCAGCAGCGCCCCCTGGACTAGCGGGTTCCTGGCCCTACGTCAAGAAGAGACCCAGTACTTC.

This clonotype was counted ten times or more. The DNA of the CDR3 is TGTGCCAGCAGGACAGGGGGCGACTCCTACGAGCAGTACTTC. Residues: CASRTGGDSYEQYF. The genes are TRBV6-2 or TRBV6-3 and TRBJ2-7; 10 bases line up with TRBD1. In germline, CDR1 is MNHEY, CDR2 SVGEGT. The CDR3 runs to 14 residues. V dropped 6 bases and J dropped 0; count of bases not matched to a gene: 2.

This clonotype has ten or more counts. As DNA, the CDR3 is TGTGCCAGCAGTTTATTTGTCGGGAACAATCAGCCCCAGCATTTT. Amino acid sequence: CASSLFVGNNQPQHF. V and J are TRBV28 and TRBJ1-5; D is uncertain. CDR3 size: 15 residues. Between the trimmed V and J ends, which lost 1 base and 3 bases, there was a span of 10 bases. Germline V gene sequence: CDR1 MDHEN, CDR2 SYDVKM.

The chain joins TRBV20-1 to TRBJ2-1; 7 positions agree with TRBD2. Germline CDR1 is DFQATT and CDR2 is SNEGSKA (reference sequence). V was clipped by 0 bases and J by 3 bases; unmatched bases: 5. There are 15 residues in the CDR3. CDR3 sequence: CSARDQRDLYNEQFF. DNA for the CDR3: TGCAGTGCTAGAGATCAGCGGGACCTCTACAATGAGCAGTTCTTC.

This chain joins TRBV14 and TRBJ1-1, with D perhaps TRBD1 (6 bases). Germline CDR1 SGHDN, CDR2 FVKESK. The CDR3 runs to 16 residues. The germline V and J ends were trimmed by 0 bases and 0 bases, with 11 bases remaining between them. The CDR3 region is CASSQEQGRMNTEAFF. In nucleotides, the CDR3 is TGTGCCAGCAGCCAAGAACAGGGACGGATGAACACTGAAGCTTTCTTT.

In its sample, this clonotype was seen many times. The rearrangement joins TRBV28 to TRBJ2-3, with a weak D call TRBD2 (5 bases). Trimming shortened V by 3 bases and J by 0 bases, and 10 bases separated the two germline ends. Germline V gene sequence: CDR1 MDHEN, CDR2 SYDVKM. This CDR3 region has 15 residues. The CDR3 reads CASSFGAESTDTQYF. In DNA form, the CDR3 reads TGTGCCAGCAGTTTCGGAGCGGAGAGCACAGATACGCAGTATTTT. The full variable domain, rest sourced from reference TRBV28 and TRBJ2-3, is DVKVTQSSRYLVKRTGEKVFLECVQDMDHENMFWYRQDPGLGLRLIYFSYDVKMKEKGDIPEGYSVSREKKERFSLILESASTNQTSMYLCASSFGAESTDTQYFGPGTRLTVL.

This clonotype showed up just a few times. This sequence joins TRBV6-1 and TRBJ2-7; 10 nucleotides agree with TRBD2. After removal of 5 bases from V and 3 bases from J, the junction contained 16 bases not matched to a gene. CDR3 length: 18 residues. CDR1 and CDR2 from the germline V gene are MNHNS and SASEGT. This chain's CDR3 is CASSIGLAEMRIGYEQYF. The CDR3 nucleotides are TGTGCCAGCAGTATCGGACTAGCGGAGATGCGGATCGGCTACGAGCAGTACTTC.

This clonotype occurred a few times. The chain recombines TRBV24-1 with TRBJ2-3; the D is unclear. The CDR3 is made up of 12 amino acids. The germline CDR1 and CDR2 sequences are KGHDR and SFDVKD. Trimming cost V 1 base and J 6 bases, with 4 bases left between them. CDR3 residues: CATSDFGDTQYF. The CDR3 coding sequence is TGTGCCACCAGTGATTTCGGGGATACGCAGTATTTT.

This clonotype occurred many times. The V and J genes are TRBV12-3 or TRBV12-4 and TRBJ2-2; D not certain. Between the trimmed V and J ends, which lost 4 bases and 0 bases, there was a span of 6 bases. This CDR3 spans 14 amino acids. The chain's CDR3 is CASSYTSNTGELFF. The CDR3, as DNA: TGTGCCAGCAGTTACACGTCGAACACCGGGGAGCTGTTTTTT.

This clonotype was recorded at least ten times. This rearrangement joins TRBV20-1 to TRBJ1-5, with D possibly being TRBD1 (6 bases). The germline gives CDR1 DFQATT, CDR2 SNEGSKA (reference sequence). V was trimmed by 6 bases and J by 4 bases, leaving 16 bases between them. The CDR3 is made up of 14 amino acids. CDR3 DNA sequence: TGCAGTGCCAGGGGAACGGACCTTAATCAGCCCCAGCATTTT. Its protein product is CSARGTDLNQPQHF.

This clonotype appeared many times. The chain carries TRBV6-1 and TRBJ1-2; maybe TRBD1 (6 bases). Germline lookup yields CDR1 MNHNS and CDR2 SASEGT. There are 17 residues in the CDR3. V was clipped by 4 bases and J by 7 bases, with 25 bases between them. The CDR3 loop is CASSASETGISYGGYTF. As DNA, the CDR3 is TGTGCCAGCAGTGCCTCGGAAACAGGGATAAGCTATGGTGGCTACACCTTC.

Many counts were recorded for this clonotype. The rearrangement uses TRBV5-1 and TRBJ2-6; 9 bases are a match to TRBD1. CDR1 is SGHRS, CDR2 YFSETQ, per germline. The junction had 4 bases not matched to a gene; V was cut back by 4 bases and J by 2 bases. There are 16 residues in the CDR3. DNA for the CDR3: TGCGCCAGCAGCCGTGACAGGGGGACTGGGGCCAACGTCCTGACTTTC. Translated, it gives CASSRDRGTGANVLTF.

In its sample, this clonotype was seen many times. The gene calls are TRBV3-1 and TRBJ2-7; D is unresolved. V was pared by 4 bases and J by 0 bases, with 7 bases between. Germline CDR1 reads LGHDT; CDR2 reads YNNKEL (reference sequence). The CDR3 runs 13 residues. The CDR3 nucleotides are TGTGCCAGCAGCCGGACGAGCTCCTACGAGCAGTACTTC. This encodes CASSRTSSYEQYF.

The rearrangement joins TRBV29-1 to TRBJ1-1, with a possible D match to TRBD1 (6 bases). V was cut by 6 bases and J by 5 bases, with 16 bases left in between. Germline loops: CDR1 SQVTM, CDR2 ANQGSEA. This CDR3 spans 13 amino acids. In DNA form, the CDR3 reads TGCAGCGTCCCGCAGGGGCGAGGGACTGAAGCTTTCTTT. It specifies CSVPQGRGTEAFF.

This clonotype was counted only a few times. CDR3 sequence (DNA): TGTGCCAGCAGCCTAGAGGGGGACAGGGGGTATGAGCAGTTCTTC. This gives the protein CASSLEGDRGYEQFF. The rearrangement links TRBV13 to TRBJ2-1, with 11 bases identical to TRBD1. With V trimmed by 5 bases and J by 8 bases, 8 bases remained unmatched. Germline-derived CDR1 and CDR2 are PRHDT and FYEKMQ (reference sequence). The CDR3 consists of 15 residues.

A word on this clonotype: It may be a read error: a sequence one base away is much more abundant. The chain recombines TRBV5-4 with TRBJ2-7; D is uncertain. The germline V gene has CDR1 SGHNT and CDR2 YYREEE (reference sequence). Deletions cut 3 bases from V and 1 base from J, with 14 bases between. CDR3 length: 15 amino acids. CDR3 loop: CASSSAGWVSYEQYF. The CDR3 bases are TGTGCCAGCAGCTCGGCTGGGTGGGTATCCTACGAGCAGTACTTC.

At least ten counts were recorded for this clonotype. The rearrangement joins TRBV28 to TRBJ2-3; TRBD1 agrees at 10 bases. Germline V lookup: CDR1 MDHEN, CDR2 SYDVKM. Losses at the gene ends were 5 bases for V and 2 bases for J; bases not matched to a gene: 7. The CDR3 is 16 amino acids. The DNA of the CDR3 is TGTGCCAGCAGTCAAATGGACAGGGGGGACACAGATACGCAGTATTTT. Its translation is CASSQMDRGDTDTQYF. Using reference TRBV28 and TRBJ2-3 for the parts outside the CDR3, the full variable domain is DVKVTQSSRYLVKRTGEKVFLECVQDMDHENMFWYRQDPGLGLRLIYFSYDVKMKEKGDIPEGYSVSREKKERFSLILESASTNQTSMYLCASSQMDRGDTDTQYFGPGTRLTVL.

This clonotype was counted at least ten times. The genes are TRBV7-8 and TRBJ2-3, with D perhaps TRBD2 (6 bases). CDR1 SGHVS and CDR2 FQNEAQ come from the germline V gene. V was clipped by 6 bases and J by 2 bases, with 18 bases between them. The CDR3 contains 16 residues. The CDR3: CASSPSPGLFTDTQYF. The CDR3, as DNA: TGTGCCAGCAGTCCCTCTCCGGGACTCTTCACAGATACGCAGTATTTT.

This clonotype was seen many times. The chain uses TRBV28 and TRBJ2-1; 10 nucleotides match TRBD2. The trim removed 6 bases at V and 8 bases at J, leaving 10 bases unmatched. CDR3 size: 15 residues. Germline V gives CDR1 MDHEN, CDR2 SYDVKM. CDR3 amino acids: CASSEGLAEGYEQFF. CDR3 sequence (DNA): TGTGCCAGCAGCGAAGGACTAGCGGAAGGGTATGAGCAGTTCTTC.

This clonotype was detected ten times or more. The chain is built from TRBV18 and TRBJ2-7; the D gene could be TRBD1 or TRBD2 (5 bases each). The CDR3 sequence is 13 residues long. Germline lookup yields CDR1 KGHSH and CDR2 LQKENI. Trimming removed 2 bases from V and 6 bases from J, with 11 bases in between. CDR3 loop: CASSPGGFGEQYF. CDR3 sequence (DNA): TGTGCCAGCTCACCAGGGGGATTCGGCGAGCAGTACTTC. Full variable domain (remainder filled in from reference TRBV18 and TRBJ2-7): NAGVMQNPRHLVRRRGQEARLRCSPMKGHSHVYWYRQLPEEGLKFMVYLQKENIIDESGMPKERFSAEFPKEGPSILRIQQVVRGDSAAYFCASSPGGFGEQYFGPGTRLTVT.